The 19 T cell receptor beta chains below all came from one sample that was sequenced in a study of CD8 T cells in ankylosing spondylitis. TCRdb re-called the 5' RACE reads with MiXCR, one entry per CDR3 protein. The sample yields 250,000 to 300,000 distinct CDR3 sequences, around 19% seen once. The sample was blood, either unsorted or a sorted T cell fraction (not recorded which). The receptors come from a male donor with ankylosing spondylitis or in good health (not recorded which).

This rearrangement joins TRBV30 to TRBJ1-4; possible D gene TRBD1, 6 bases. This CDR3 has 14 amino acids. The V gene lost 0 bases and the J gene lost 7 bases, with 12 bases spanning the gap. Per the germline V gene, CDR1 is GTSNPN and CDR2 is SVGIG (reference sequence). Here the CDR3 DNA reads TGTGCCTGGAGTGTCTTCAGGGGAAGTGAAAAACTGTTTTTT. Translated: CAWSVFRGSEKLFF. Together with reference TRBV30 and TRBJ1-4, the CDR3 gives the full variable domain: SQTIHQWPATLVQPVGSPLSLECTVEGTSNPNLYWYRQAAGRGLQLLFYSVGIGQISSEVPQNLSASRPQDRQFILSSKKLLLSDSGFYLCAWSVFRGSEKLFFGSGTQLSVL.

This CDR3 reads CSVTSETLAKNIQYF. CDR3 bases: TGCAGCGTGACCAGTGAAACCTTAGCCAAAAACATTCAGTACTTC. The chain joins TRBV29-1 to TRBJ2-4; D uncertain. The CDR3 is 15 residues long. V was trimmed by 6 bases and J by 0 bases, leaving 15 bases between them. The germline V gene encodes CDR1 SQVTM and CDR2 ANQGSEA.

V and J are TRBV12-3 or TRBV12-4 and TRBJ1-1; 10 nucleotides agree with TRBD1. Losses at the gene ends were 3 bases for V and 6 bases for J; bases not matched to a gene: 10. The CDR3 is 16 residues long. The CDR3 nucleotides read TGTGCCAGCAGTTTCGGAGAGGGACAGGGGCCCTCTGAAGCTTTCTTT. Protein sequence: CASSFGEGQGPSEAFF.

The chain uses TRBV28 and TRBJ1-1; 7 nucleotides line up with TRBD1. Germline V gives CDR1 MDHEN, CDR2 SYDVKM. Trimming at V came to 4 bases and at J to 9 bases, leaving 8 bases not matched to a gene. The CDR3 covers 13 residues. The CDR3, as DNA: TGTGCCAGCAGTTCCGGGACAGACAGAAAAGCTTTCTTT. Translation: CASSSGTDRKAFF.

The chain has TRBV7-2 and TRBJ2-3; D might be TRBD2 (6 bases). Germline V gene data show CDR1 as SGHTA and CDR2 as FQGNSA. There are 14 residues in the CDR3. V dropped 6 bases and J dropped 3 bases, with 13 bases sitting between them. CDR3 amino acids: CASSYETRTDTQYF. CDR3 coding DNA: TGTGCCAGCAGTTACGAGACTAGAACAGATACGCAGTATTTT.

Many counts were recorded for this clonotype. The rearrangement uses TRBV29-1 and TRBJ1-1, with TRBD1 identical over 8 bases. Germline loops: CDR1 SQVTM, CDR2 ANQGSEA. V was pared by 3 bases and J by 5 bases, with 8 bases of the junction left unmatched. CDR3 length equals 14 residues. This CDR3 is CSVDQHRGRTEAFF. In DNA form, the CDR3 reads TGCAGCGTTGACCAACACAGGGGGAGAACTGAAGCTTTCTTT.

The CDR3 DNA follows: TGTGCCAGCATGGGACGGGAACTAGCGACTAGCACAGATACGCAGTATTTT. Amino acid sequence: CASMGRELATSTDTQYF. The V and J genes are TRBV12-3 or TRBV12-4 and TRBJ2-3, with 7 bases identical to TRBD2. The CDR3 contains 17 residues. The V gene end was trimmed by 7 bases and the J gene end by 0 bases; junction bases not matched to a gene: 13.

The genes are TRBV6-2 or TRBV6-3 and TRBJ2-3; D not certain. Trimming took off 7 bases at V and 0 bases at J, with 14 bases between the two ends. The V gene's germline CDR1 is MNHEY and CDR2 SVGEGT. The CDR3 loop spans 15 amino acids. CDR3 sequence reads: CASTTVLPSTDTQYF. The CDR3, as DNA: TGTGCCAGCACCACGGTCCTACCTAGCACAGATACGCAGTATTTT.

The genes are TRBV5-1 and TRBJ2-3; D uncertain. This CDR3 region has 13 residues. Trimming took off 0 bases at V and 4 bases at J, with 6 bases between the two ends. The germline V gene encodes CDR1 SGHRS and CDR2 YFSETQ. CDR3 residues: CASSLGHPDTQYF. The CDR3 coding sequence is TGCGCCAGCAGCTTGGGACACCCAGATACGCAGTATTTT. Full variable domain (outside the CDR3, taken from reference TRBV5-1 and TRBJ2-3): KAGVTQTPRYLIKTRGQQVTLSCSPISGHRSVSWYQQTPGQGLQFLFEYFSETQRNKGNFPGRFSGRQFSNSRSEMNVSTLELGDSALYLCASSLGHPDTQYFGPGTRLTVL.

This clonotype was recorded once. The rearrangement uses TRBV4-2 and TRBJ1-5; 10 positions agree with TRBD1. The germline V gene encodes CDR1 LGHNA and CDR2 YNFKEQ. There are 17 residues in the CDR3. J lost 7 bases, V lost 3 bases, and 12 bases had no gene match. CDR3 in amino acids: CASSQAQTGGRLQPQHF. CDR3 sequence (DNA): TGTGCCAGCAGCCAGGCTCAGACAGGGGGCAGGTTGCAGCCCCAGCATTTT.

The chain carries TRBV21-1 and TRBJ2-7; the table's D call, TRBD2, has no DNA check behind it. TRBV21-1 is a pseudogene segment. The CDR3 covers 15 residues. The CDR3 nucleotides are TGTGCCAGCAGCAGGAGACTAGCGGTCCCCTACGAGCAGTACGTC. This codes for CASSRRLAVPYEQYV.

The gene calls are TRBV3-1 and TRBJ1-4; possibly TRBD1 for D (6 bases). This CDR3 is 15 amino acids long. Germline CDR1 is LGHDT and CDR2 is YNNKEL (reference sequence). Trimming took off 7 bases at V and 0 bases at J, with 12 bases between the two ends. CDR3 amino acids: CASTRTDATNEKLFF. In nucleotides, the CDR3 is TGTGCCAGCACCCGGACAGACGCAACTAATGAAAAACTGTTTTTT. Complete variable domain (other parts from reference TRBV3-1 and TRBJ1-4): DTAVSQTPKYLVTQMGNDKSIKCEQNLGHDTMYWYKQDSKKFLKIMFSYNNKELIINETVPNRFSPKSPDKAHLNLHINSLELGDSAVYFCASTRTDATNEKLFFGSGTQLSVL.

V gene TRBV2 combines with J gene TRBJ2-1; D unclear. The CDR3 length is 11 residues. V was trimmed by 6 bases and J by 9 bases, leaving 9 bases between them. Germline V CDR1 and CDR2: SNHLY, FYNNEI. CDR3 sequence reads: CASRAMVEQFF. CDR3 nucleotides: TGTGCCAGCAGGGCAATGGTTGAGCAGTTCTTC.

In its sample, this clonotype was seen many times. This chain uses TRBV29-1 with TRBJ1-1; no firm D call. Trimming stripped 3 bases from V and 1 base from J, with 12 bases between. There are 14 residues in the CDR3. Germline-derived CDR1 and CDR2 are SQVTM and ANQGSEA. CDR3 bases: TGCAGCGTTGATAATACACCTTCGAACACTGAAGCTTTCTTT. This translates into CSVDNTPSNTEAFF.

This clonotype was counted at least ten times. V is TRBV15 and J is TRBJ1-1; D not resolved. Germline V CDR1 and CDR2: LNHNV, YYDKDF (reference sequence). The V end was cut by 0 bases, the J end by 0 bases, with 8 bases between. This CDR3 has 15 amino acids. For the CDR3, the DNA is TGTGCCACCAGCAGAGATCTCAAAATGAACACTGAAGCTTTCTTT. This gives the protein CATSRDLKMNTEAFF.

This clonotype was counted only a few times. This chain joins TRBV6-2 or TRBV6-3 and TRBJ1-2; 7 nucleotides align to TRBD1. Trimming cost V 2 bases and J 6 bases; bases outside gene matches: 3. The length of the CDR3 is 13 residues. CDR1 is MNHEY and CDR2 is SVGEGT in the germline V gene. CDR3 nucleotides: TGTGCCAGCAGTTACCGGACAGGCCATGGCTACACCTTC. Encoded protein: CASSYRTGHGYTF.

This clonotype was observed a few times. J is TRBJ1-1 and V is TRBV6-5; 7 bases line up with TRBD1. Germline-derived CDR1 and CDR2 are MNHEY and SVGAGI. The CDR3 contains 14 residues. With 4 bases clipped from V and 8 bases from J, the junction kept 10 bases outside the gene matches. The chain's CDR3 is CASSSDRKRIEAFF. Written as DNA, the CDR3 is TGTGCCAGCAGTTCGGACAGGAAGCGAATAGAAGCTTTCTTT.

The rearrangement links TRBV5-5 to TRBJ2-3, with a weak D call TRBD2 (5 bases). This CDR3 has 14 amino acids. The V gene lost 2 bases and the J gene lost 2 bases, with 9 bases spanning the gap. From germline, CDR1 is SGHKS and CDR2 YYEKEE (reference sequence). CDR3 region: CASSFERPTDTQYF. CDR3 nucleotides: TGTGCCAGCAGCTTTGAGCGGCCCACAGATACGCAGTATTTT.

The CDR3: CASSIGGSATGELFF. Written as DNA, the CDR3 is TGTGCCAGTAGTATCGGCGGGAGCGCCACCGGGGAGCTGTTTTTT. The chain employs TRBV19 and TRBJ2-2; 7 bases agree with TRBD2. The V gene end was trimmed by 3 bases and the J gene end by 4 bases; junction bases not matched to a gene: 5. CDR1 and CDR2 (germline): LNHDA, SQIVND (reference sequence). This CDR3 spans 15 amino acids.